This T cell receptor beta chain is drawn from a study of shared clonotypes between healthy human individuals. Germline V CDR1 and CDR2: SSHAT, FNYEAQ (reference sequence). The V gene end was trimmed by 6 bases and the J gene end by 5 bases; junction bases not matched to a gene: 8. This CDR3 is 15 amino acids long. In the naive CD8 group, cells lacked CD45RO and were positively selected for CCR7, so terminally differentiated effector memory CD45RA+ cells were left out. Sorted-subset replicate PCRs used 200 ng DNA, around 31,000 T cell genomes. Assay used: immunoSEQ multiplex PCR; TCRdb lists only in-frame clones, some missing. The table shows about 2.2 million clones, with about 93% occurring only once. This clone was seen only a few times.

The TCR sequence derives from a man between 18 and 35 years old in good health. Some clones in this sample may be carry-over from other donors' samples. The chain recombines TRBV7-7 with TRBJ2-1, with 9 bases that match TRBD1. Source material: naive CD8+ T cells from PBMCs. The CDR3 region is CASRQQGAPDNEQFF. CDR3 DNA: TGTGCCAGCAGACAACAGGGGGCACCGGACAATGAGCAGTTCTTC.